Below are 23 T cell receptor beta chains sequenced from a single sample in a study of T cell responses to AZD1222 COVID-19 vaccine. Sequencing was performed with immunoSEQ multiplex PCR; in TCRdb, only in-frame clones are kept and a portion is missing. The repertoire has approximately 150,000 clones, approximately 90% of them found once; the top ten carry around 5%. The sequenced sample was peripheral blood, obtained on day 0 of AZD1222 vaccination. The source of these receptors is an adult in good health.

This chain joins TRBV5-4 and TRBJ1-1; D remains ambiguous. The CDR3 runs 16 residues. Trimming pared 0 bases from V and 4 bases from J, leaving 16 bases between. Germline lookup yields CDR1 SGHNT and CDR2 YYREEE (reference sequence). CDR3 region: CASSLAADMPITEAFF. The CDR3 DNA is TGTGCCAGCAGCTTGGCGGCAGATATGCCGATCACTGAAGCTTTCTTT.

V usage is TRBV15 and J usage is TRBJ2-4; unclear D gene. The V and J ends lost 1 base and 0 bases respectively, with 19 bases between them. Germline V gives CDR1 LNHNV, CDR2 YYDKDF (reference sequence). The CDR3 length is 19 residues. CDR3 in amino acids: CATSRVRQKTNLAKNIQYF. The DNA of the CDR3 is TGTGCCACCAGCAGAGTCCGCCAAAAAACCAATCTAGCCAAAAACATTCAGTACTTC.

The chain recombines TRBV2 with TRBJ2-1; TRBD1 matches at 7 bases. V gave up 6 bases and J gave up 3 bases; unmatched junction bases: 8. The CDR3 spans 15 residues. Germline V CDR1 and CDR2: SNHLY, FYNNEI. CDR3 nucleotides: TGTGCCAGCAGACCCGACAGGGAAAGCTACAATGAGCAGTTCTTC. As protein: CASRPDRESYNEQFF.

Only a few counts were recorded for this clone. The V and J genes are TRBV5-1 and TRBJ1-2; D gene unclear. CDR3 length equals 12 residues. The V and J ends lost 7 bases and 3 bases respectively, with 10 bases between them. Germline V gene lookup returns CDR1 SGHRS and CDR2 YFSETQ. CDR3: CASSFGDYGYTF. CDR3 nucleotide sequence: TGCGCCAGCTCGTTCGGGGACTATGGCTACACCTTC. Drawing the rest from reference TRBV5-1 and TRBJ1-2, the complete variable domain is KAGVTQTPRYLIKTRGQQVTLSCSPISGHRSVSWYQQTPGQGLQFLFEYFSETQRNKGNFPGRFSGRQFSNSRSEMNVSTLELGDSALYLCASSFGDYGYTFGSGTRLTVV.

The chain uses TRBV9 and TRBJ1-1, with a possible D match to TRBD1 (5 bases). CDR1 SGDLS and CDR2 YYNGEE come from the germline V gene. This CDR3 region has 13 residues. Trimming cost V 1 base and J 4 bases, with 8 bases left between them. The CDR3 region has the DNA TGTGCCAGCAGCGTAAACAGGATCACTGAAGCTTTCTTT. It yields the protein CASSVNRITEAFF.

V and J are TRBV4-2 and TRBJ1-2; 7 nucleotides match TRBD1. V shed 1 base, J shed 3 bases, and the junction held 8 bases outside the gene matches. Germline V gene data show CDR1 as LGHNA and CDR2 as YNFKEQ. The CDR3 length is 16 residues. The CDR3, as DNA: TGTGCCAGCAGCCAAGTGTACAGGGGAAGGGACTATGGCTACACCTTC. This codes for CASSQVYRGRDYGYTF.

This sequence joins TRBV12-3 or TRBV12-4 and TRBJ2-7; D might be TRBD1 (6 bases). CDR3 size: 13 residues. V lost 6 bases to trimming and J lost 1 base, with 10 bases between them. Here the CDR3 DNA reads TGTGCCAGCAGGTTAACAGGGTCCTACGAGCAGTACTTC. The encoded protein is CASRLTGSYEQYF.

The V call is TRBV7-2, the J call TRBJ1-1, with D possibly TRBD1 on 6 matching bases. Trimming took 5 bases from V and 11 from J, leaving 18 bases between them. CDR3 length: 13 amino acids. In germline, CDR1 is SGHTA, CDR2 FQGNSA. The CDR3 region has the DNA TGTGCCAGCAGCCCTAACGGGGGCCAAGGGGCTTTCTTT. Encoded protein: CASSPNGGQGAFF. The variable domain in full, completed from reference TRBV7-2 and TRBJ1-1, reads GAGVSQSPSNKVTEKGKDVELRCDPISGHTALYWYRQSLGQGLEFLIYFQGNSAPDKSGLPSDRFSAERTGGSVSTLTIQRTQQEDSAVYLCASSPNGGQGAFFGQGTRLTVV.

V gene TRBV6-5 combines with J gene TRBJ1-5; D not resolved. V was cut by 6 bases and J by 7 bases, with 16 bases left in between. The CDR3 is 14 amino acids. Per the germline V gene, CDR1 is MNHEY and CDR2 is SVGAGI. This CDR3 is CASSPNLSGQPQHF. The CDR3 DNA sequence: TGTGCCAGCAGCCCGAACCTGTCGGGGCAGCCCCAGCATTTT.

This rearrangement joins TRBV7-3 to TRBJ2-1, with TRBD2 matching over 9 bases. This CDR3 is built from 15 residues. The trim removed 3 bases at V and 3 bases at J, leaving 3 bases unmatched. Germline assignment: CDR1 SGHTA and CDR2 FQGTGA. The CDR3 region is CASSLRREGYNEQFF. For the CDR3, the DNA is TGTGCCAGCAGCTTGAGGCGGGAGGGCTACAATGAGCAGTTCTTC.

The chain couples TRBV10-2 to TRBJ2-5; D is undetermined. CDR1 and CDR2 (germline): WSHSY, SAAADI. Trimming took 5 bases from V and 1 from J, leaving 2 bases between them. The CDR3 length is 11 residues. CDR3 in DNA: TGCGCCAGCAGTCCCCAAGAGACCCAGTACTTC. This gives the protein CASSPQETQYF.

This clone was found once. V usage is TRBV5-1 and J usage is TRBJ2-3; TRBD2 is a possible D gene (6 bases). CDR3 length: 15 residues. V was cut by 4 bases and J by 0 bases, with 12 bases left in between. CDR1 SGHRS and CDR2 YFSETQ come from the germline V gene. Written as DNA, the CDR3 is TGCGCCAGCAGCCTGGAGCGGGCTAGCACAGATACGCAGTATTTT. It yields the protein CASSLERASTDTQYF.

J is TRBJ2-5 and V is TRBV7-2, with 9 positions matching TRBD2. CDR3 length equals 15 residues. The germline V gene has CDR1 SGHTA and CDR2 FQGNSA. Losses at the gene ends were 1 base for V and 4 bases for J; bases not matched to a gene: 4. CDR3 in DNA: TGTGCCAGCAGCTTAGGAATAGCGGGAGTAGAGACCCAGTACTTC. Residues: CASSLGIAGVETQYF.

The chain employs TRBV7-2 and TRBJ2-1, with 8 nucleotides matching TRBD2. Germline CDR1 is SGHTA and CDR2 is FQGNSA. The CDR3 has 15 residues. V shed 6 bases and J 3 bases; nucleotides not matched to a gene: 7. The CDR3 sequence: CASRIGLAGYNEQFF. CDR3 coding DNA: TGTGCCAGCAGGATAGGGCTAGCGGGCTACAATGAGCAGTTCTTC.

The V gene is TRBV5-8, the J gene TRBJ1-1; D remains ambiguous. In germline, CDR1 is SGHTS, CDR2 YDEGEE. The V end was cut by 0 bases, the J end by 5 bases, with 2 bases between. The CDR3 loop spans 11 amino acids. The CDR3 bases are TGTGCCAGCAGCTTGGGGACTGAAGCTTTCTTT. Protein product: CASSLGTEAFF.

V is TRBV2 and J is TRBJ2-2, with 15 bases fitting TRBD2. Germline V gene sequence: CDR1 SNHLY, CDR2 FYNNEI. V lost 5 bases, J lost 4 bases, and 8 bases stayed unmatched. There are 18 residues in the CDR3. The CDR3 region is CASSLGLAGGPRTGELFF. CDR3 in DNA: TGTGCCAGCAGTCTTGGACTAGCGGGAGGGCCGCGCACCGGGGAGCTGTTTTTT.

This clone was observed once. The CDR3 protein is CASSRRGTGGTNYSNQPQHF. As DNA, the CDR3 is TGTGCCAGCAGTCGCCGAGGGACAGGGGGCACAAACTATAGCAATCAGCCCCAGCATTTT. The V gene is TRBV6-2 or TRBV6-3, the J gene TRBJ1-5; 12 bases agree with TRBD1. Per the germline V gene, CDR1 is MNHEY and CDR2 is SVGEGT. J gave up 0 bases and V 5 bases, and 14 bases lay outside the gene matches. This CDR3 has 20 amino acids.

CDR3 residues: CASSWTSVSDTQYF. For the CDR3, the DNA is TGCGCCAGCAGCTGGACTAGCGTATCAGATACGCAGTATTTT. The chain employs TRBV5-1 and TRBJ2-3, with TRBD2 matching 9 bases. This CDR3 region has 14 residues. The V segment lost 3 bases and the J segment 4 bases; nucleotides outside the gene matches: 3. The germline gives CDR1 SGHRS, CDR2 YFSETQ.

The CDR3 region is CASSYSGRSTDTQYF. CDR3 sequence (DNA): TGTGCCAGCAGTTATTCGGGACGGAGCACAGATACGCAGTATTTT. The J gene is TRBJ2-3, the V gene TRBV7-2; D may correspond to TRBD1 or TRBD2 (5 bases each). CDR3 length equals 15 residues. V gave up 6 bases and J gave up 0 bases, with 13 bases separating them. CDR1 and CDR2 from the germline V gene are SGHTA and FQGNSA.

The chain couples TRBV28 to TRBJ2-7; 9 nucleotides align to TRBD2. The junction had 7 bases not matched to a gene; V was cut back by 5 bases and J by 2 bases. Germline loops: CDR1 MDHEN, CDR2 SYDVKM. The CDR3 runs to 15 residues. The chain's CDR3 is CASSRLAGPPYEQYF. CDR3 DNA: TGTGCCAGCAGTCGGCTAGCGGGGCCCCCCTACGAGCAGTACTTC.

This chain links TRBV3-1 (or the pseudogene TRBV3-2) with TRBJ2-1; 10 positions match TRBD2. The CDR3 consists of 16 residues. V lost 0 bases and J lost 7; bases outside the gene matches: 6. Germline V gives CDR1 LGHDT, CDR2 YNNKEL (reference sequence). The CDR3 loop is CASSQERTSGPNEQFF. The CDR3 DNA reads TGTGCCAGCAGCCAAGAGAGGACTAGCGGACCGAATGAGCAGTTCTTC.

This rearrangement joins TRBV7-2 to TRBJ1-2; the D is unclear. Trimming took 1 base from V and 7 from J, leaving 10 bases between them. This CDR3 has 13 residues. The V gene's germline CDR1 is SGHTA and CDR2 FQGNSA. CDR3 sequence (DNA): TGTGCCAGCAGCTTAGTGCCGGCGGCTGGCTACACCTTC. This encodes CASSLVPAAGYTF.

The chain carries TRBV5-1 and TRBJ2-2; D gene unclear. CDR1 SGHRS and CDR2 YFSETQ come from the germline V gene. V was cut by 4 bases and J by 4 bases, with 14 bases left in between. The CDR3 covers 15 residues. The CDR3 region is CASSPRPASTGELFF. In DNA, the CDR3 is TGCGCCAGCAGCCCACGACCGGCGAGCACCGGGGAGCTGTTTTTT.